This is a list of T cell receptor beta chains from one sample in a study of blood T cell repertoires in COVID-19. Produced via immunoSEQ multiplex PCR; TCRdb's table is partial and in-frame only. Of approximately 35,000 clones detected, approximately 91% appear once; the ten largest clones hold about 12%. The specimen sequenced was peripheral blood. The receptors were gathered from a human donor in a cohort sampled during active COVID-19. Both conserved end residues are part of each CDR3. The order of the fields is V gene, J gene, clone size, CDR3 length, CDR3 protein. Some rows mark clone size as missing; the rest say once, few, many or name a class of expanded clone.

>TRBV7-2|TRBJ2-7|NA|16
CASSLGLAGVAYEQYF
>TRBV6-6|TRBJ2-1|NA|15
CASSQSSLSYNEQFF
>TRBV7-2|TRBJ2-1|NA|14
CASSQGLRTNEQFF
>TRBV10-1|TRBJ2-1|NA|14
CASSPGVPSGQQFF
>TRBV24-1|TRBJ1-1|NA|14
CATSDSPGGTEAFF
>TRBV30|TRBJ1-2|NA|16
CAWSTQIRASNYGYTF
>TRBV5-1|TRBJ1-5|few|15
CASSWTGTANQPQHF
>TRBV28|TRBJ1-3|NA|15
CASRTGQGFRNTIYF
>TRBV18|TRBJ2-7|once|15
CASSPPAGEVEEQYF
>TRBV10-1|TRBJ2-7|NA|15
CASSEAGGRGAEQYF
>TRBV7-3|TRBJ2-2|NA|14
CASRNSGSTGELFF
>TRBV30|TRBJ2-7|NA|16
CAWRQKPGQGTYEQYF
>TRBV27|TRBJ2-7|NA|17
CASNPPGDSPGSYEQYF
>TRBV5-5|TRBJ2-7|NA|14
CASSLAQGGYEQYF
>TRBV4-2|TRBJ2-7|NA|17
CASSQHTAGVLNYEQYF
>TRBV5-8|TRBJ2-7|NA|13
CASGLADSYEQYF
>TRBV19|TRBJ2-1|NA|12
CASGTLYNEQFF
>TRBV30|TRBJ1-2|NA|15
CAWRTPGVTNYGYTF
>TRBV13|TRBJ2-3|NA|14
CASMTGGDGGTQYF
>TRBV7-9|TRBJ2-7|NA|15
CASSPGLGQGNEQYF
>TRBV5-1|TRBJ2-7|NA|16
CASSLAVTGSTYEQYF
>TRBV9|TRBJ2-7|NA|14
CASSASGTTYEQYF
>TRBV3-1/TRBV3-2|TRBJ2-3|NA|13
CASSIALTDTQYF
>TRBV7-2|TRBJ2-1|NA|16
CASSLMTTRSPNEQFF
>TRBV3-1/TRBV3-2|TRBJ2-3|NA|16
CASSQTSGRAVDTQYF
>TRBV4-2|TRBJ2-3|few|15
CASSNLAASTDTQYF
>TRBV5-1|TRBJ1-2|few|13
CASSLGYSYGYTF
>TRBV7-9|TRBJ2-1|NA|15
CASSLILAPNNEQFF
>TRBV7-9|TRBJ2-3|NA|16
CASSSTGTGRTDTQYF
>TRBV29-1|TRBJ2-1|few|15
CSVGDRDRAYNEQFF
>TRBV11-2|TRBJ2-7|NA|15
CASSLEGSSSYEQYF
>TRBV6-5|TRBJ2-1|once|11
CASSSNNEQFF
>TRBV9|TRBJ1-4|once|14
CASSRQVGQEKLFF
>TRBV2|TRBJ1-4|NA|15
CASSGTGGPNEKLFF
>TRBV5-1|TRBJ1-6|once|16
CASSLDLGENNSPLHF
>TRBV15|TRBJ2-1|NA|15
CATSTLADYDNEQFF
>TRBV28|TRBJ1-5|few|14
CASSTTGNNQPQHF
>TRBV4-2|TRBJ2-5|few|15
CASSQDPSGEETQYF
>TRBV25-1|TRBJ2-7|NA|15
CASSASTRERDEQYF
>TRBV30|TRBJ2-1|NA|14
CAWSVGQGFNEQFF
>TRBV2|TRBJ2-7|once|14
CASRAQGSGLEQYF
>TRBV6-5|TRBJ2-7|once|16
CASSYTAGLAVREQYF
>TRBV5-1|TRBJ1-5|few|14
CASSQGTGNQPQHF
>TRBV30|TRBJ2-1|NA|14
CAWSLTSAYNEQFF
>TRBV18|TRBJ1-2|NA|15
CASSPTGQGSDGYTF
>TRBV12-2|TRBJ2-5|few|18
CASRSNRGTSDTQETQYF
>TRBV18|TRBJ1-4|NA|14
CASSTAAEDEKLFF
>TRBV7-2|TRBJ1-1|NA|14
CASSFGTVNTEAFF
>TRBV7-3|TRBJ2-1|NA|14
CATSLAGGRNEQFF
>TRBV3-1/TRBV3-2|TRBJ1-2|NA|15
CASSQVWDTSKGYTF
>TRBV3-1/TRBV3-2|TRBJ1-6|once|16
CASSQVSGGYNSPLHF
>TRBV12-3/TRBV12-4|TRBJ1-6|NA|13
CASHAGINSPLHF
>TRBV7-8|TRBJ1-2|NA|16
CASSLRARGMGYGYTF
>TRBV18|TRBJ2-3|NA|16
CASSPPKGGGTDTQYF